This T cell receptor beta chain was identified during a study of T cell responses to AZD1222 COVID-19 vaccine. Losses at the gene ends were 6 bases for V and 2 bases for J; bases not matched to a gene: 6. Germline CDR1 reads MNHEY; CDR2 reads SVGAGI. There are 14 residues in the CDR3. The assay was immunoSEQ multiplex PCR, and TCRdb's table has in-frame clones only and misses some. Here the sample spans about 130,000 clones, over 90% being singletons. This specimen consisted of peripheral blood, obtained on day 0 of AZD1222 vaccination. The chain carries TRBV6-5 and TRBJ2-7; 8 nucleotides align to TRBD1. This TCR came from an adult in good health. This CDR3 reads CASSWDRNTYEQYF. The CDR3 coding sequence is TGTGCCAGCAGCTGGGACAGGAACACCTACGAGCAGTACTTC.